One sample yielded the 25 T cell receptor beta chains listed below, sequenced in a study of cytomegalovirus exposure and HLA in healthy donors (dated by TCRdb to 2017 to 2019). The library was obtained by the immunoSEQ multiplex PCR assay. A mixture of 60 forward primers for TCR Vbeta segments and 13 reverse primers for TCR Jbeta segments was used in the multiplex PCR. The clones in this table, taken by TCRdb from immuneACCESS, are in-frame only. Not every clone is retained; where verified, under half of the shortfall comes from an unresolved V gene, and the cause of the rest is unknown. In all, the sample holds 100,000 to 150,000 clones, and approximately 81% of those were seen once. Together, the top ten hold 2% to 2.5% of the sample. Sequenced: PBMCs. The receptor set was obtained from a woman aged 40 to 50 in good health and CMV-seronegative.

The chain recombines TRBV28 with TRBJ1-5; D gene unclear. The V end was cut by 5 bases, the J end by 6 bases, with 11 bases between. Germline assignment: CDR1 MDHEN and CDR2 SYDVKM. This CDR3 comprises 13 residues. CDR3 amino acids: CASSLPPSQPQHF. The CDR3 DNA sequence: TGTGCCAGCAGTCTACCCCCCTCTCAGCCCCAGCATTTT.

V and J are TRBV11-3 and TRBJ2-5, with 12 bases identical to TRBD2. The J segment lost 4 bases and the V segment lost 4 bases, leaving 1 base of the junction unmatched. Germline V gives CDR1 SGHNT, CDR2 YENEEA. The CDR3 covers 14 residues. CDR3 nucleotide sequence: TGTGCCAGCAGCTCGGGACTAGCGGGAGAGACCCAGTACTTC. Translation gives CASSSGLAGETQYF.

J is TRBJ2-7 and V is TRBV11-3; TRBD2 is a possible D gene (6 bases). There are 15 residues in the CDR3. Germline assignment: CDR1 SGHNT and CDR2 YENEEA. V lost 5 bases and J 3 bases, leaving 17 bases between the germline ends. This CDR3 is CASSQESGAVYEQYF. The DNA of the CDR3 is TGTGCCAGCAGCCAGGAATCGGGAGCAGTCTACGAGCAGTACTTC.

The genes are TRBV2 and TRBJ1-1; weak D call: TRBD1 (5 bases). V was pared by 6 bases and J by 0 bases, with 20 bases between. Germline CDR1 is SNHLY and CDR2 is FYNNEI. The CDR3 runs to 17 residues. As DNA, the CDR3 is TGTGCCAGCAGCCGCGACCCCCGTAGGACAATGAACACTGAAGCTTTCTTT. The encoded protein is CASSRDPRRTMNTEAFF. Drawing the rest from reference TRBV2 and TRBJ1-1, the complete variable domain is EPEVTQTPSHQVTQMGQEVILRCVPISNHLYFYWYRQILGQKVEFLVSFYNNEISEKSEIFDDQFSVERPDGSNFTLKIRSTKLEDSAMYFCASSRDPRRTMNTEAFFGQGTRLTVV.

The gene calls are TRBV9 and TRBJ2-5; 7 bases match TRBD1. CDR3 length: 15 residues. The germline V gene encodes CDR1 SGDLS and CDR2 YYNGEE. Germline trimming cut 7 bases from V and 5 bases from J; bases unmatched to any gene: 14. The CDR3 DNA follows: TGTGCCAGCTCCCTCGGGAAGGGGGCCCCTGAGACCCAGTACTTC. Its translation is CASSLGKGAPETQYF.

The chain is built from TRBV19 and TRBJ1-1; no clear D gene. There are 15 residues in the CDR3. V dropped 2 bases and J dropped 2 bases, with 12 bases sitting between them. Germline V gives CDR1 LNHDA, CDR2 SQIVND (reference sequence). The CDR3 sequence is CASSIFRAGNTEAFF. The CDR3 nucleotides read TGTGCCAGTAGTATATTTCGCGCGGGAAACACTGAAGCTTTCTTT.

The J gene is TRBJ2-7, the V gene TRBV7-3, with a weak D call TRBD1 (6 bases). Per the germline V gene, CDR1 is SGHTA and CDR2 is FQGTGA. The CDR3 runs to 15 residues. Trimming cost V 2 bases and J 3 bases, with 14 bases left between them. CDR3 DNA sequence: TGTGCCAGCAGCTTAGGGGGCGGCACCCACTACGAGCAGTACTTC. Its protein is CASSLGGGTHYEQYF.

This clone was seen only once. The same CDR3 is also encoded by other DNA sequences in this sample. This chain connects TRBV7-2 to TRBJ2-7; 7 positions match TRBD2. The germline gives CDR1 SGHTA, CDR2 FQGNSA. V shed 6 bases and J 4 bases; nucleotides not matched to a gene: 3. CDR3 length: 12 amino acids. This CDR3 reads CASSLSGYEQYF. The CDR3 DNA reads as TGTGCCAGCAGTCTTAGCGGGTACGAGCAGTACTTC.

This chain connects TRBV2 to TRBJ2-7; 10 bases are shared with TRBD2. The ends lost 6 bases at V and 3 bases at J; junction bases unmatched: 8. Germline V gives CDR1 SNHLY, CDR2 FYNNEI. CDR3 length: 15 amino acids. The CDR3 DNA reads TGTGCCAGCAGCGACCCCGGGACTAGCGTCTACGAGCAGTACTTC. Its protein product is CASSDPGTSVYEQYF.

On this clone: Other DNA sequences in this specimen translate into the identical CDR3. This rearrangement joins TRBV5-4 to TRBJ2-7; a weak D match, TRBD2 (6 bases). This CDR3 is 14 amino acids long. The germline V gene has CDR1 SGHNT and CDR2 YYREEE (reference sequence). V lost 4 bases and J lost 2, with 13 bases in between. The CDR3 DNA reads TGTGCCAGCAGCCCGGGGGTCATTACCTACGAGCAGTACTTC. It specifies CASSPGVITYEQYF.

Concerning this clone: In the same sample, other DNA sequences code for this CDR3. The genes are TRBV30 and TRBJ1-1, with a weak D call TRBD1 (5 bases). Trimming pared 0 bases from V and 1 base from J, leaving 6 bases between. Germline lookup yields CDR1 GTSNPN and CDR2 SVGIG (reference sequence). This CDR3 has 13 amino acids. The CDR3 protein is CAWSVRGNTEAFF. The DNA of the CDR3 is TGTGCCTGGAGTGTAAGGGGGAACACTGAAGCTTTCTTT.

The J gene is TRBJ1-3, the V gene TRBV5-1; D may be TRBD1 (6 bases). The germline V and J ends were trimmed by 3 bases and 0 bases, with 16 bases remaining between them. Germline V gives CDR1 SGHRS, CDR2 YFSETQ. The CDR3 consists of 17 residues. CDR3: CASSSGQSSVSGNTIYF. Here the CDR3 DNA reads TGCGCCAGCAGCTCCGGACAGTCGTCGGTCTCTGGAAACACCATATATTTT.

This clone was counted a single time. In nucleotides, the CDR3 is TGTGCCAGCAGTCCCGGGACTGGAAATGTCTACGAGCAGTACTTC. It yields the protein CASSPGTGNVYEQYF. The rearrangement links TRBV6-5 to TRBJ2-7; possibly TRBD2 for D (6 bases). This CDR3 region has 15 residues. V gave up 5 bases and J gave up 3 bases, with 17 bases separating them. CDR1 and CDR2 (germline): MNHEY, SVGAGI.

This CDR3 reads CASKNDSPSTDTQYF. The CDR3 DNA reads as TGTGCCAGTAAGAACGACAGTCCGAGCACAGATACGCAGTATTTT. The chain has TRBV28 and TRBJ2-3; D is perhaps TRBD1 (5 bases). The V end was cut by 9 bases, the J end by 0 bases, with 16 bases between. The length of the CDR3 is 15 residues. Germline loops: CDR1 MDHEN, CDR2 SYDVKM.

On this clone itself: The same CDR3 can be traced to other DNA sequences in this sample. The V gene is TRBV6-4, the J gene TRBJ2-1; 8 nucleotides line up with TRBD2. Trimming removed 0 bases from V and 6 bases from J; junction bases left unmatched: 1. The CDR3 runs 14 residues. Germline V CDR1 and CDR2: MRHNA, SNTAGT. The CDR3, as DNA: TGTGCCAGCAGTGACTCCGGGGGGGCCAATGAGCAGTTCTTC. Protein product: CASSDSGGANEQFF.

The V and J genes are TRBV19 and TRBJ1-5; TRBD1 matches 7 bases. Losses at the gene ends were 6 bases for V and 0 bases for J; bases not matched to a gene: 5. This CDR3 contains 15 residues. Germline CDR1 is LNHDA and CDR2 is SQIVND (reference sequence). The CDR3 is CASSGGTVSNQPQHF. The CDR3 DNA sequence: TGTGCCAGTAGCGGAGGGACAGTTAGCAATCAGCCCCAGCATTTT.

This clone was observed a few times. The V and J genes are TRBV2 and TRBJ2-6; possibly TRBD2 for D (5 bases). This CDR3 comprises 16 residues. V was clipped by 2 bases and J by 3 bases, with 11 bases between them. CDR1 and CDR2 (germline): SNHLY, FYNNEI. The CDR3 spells CASSEMRVGGANVLTF. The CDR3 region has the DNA TGTGCCAGCAGTGAAATGAGGGTCGGTGGGGCCAACGTCCTGACTTTC.

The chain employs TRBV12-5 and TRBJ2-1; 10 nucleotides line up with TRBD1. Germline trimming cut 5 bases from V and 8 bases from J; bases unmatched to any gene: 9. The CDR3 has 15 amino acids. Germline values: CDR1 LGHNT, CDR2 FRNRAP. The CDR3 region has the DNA TGTGCTAGTGGTAATGACAGGGGGCGTGAGGATGAGCAGTTCTTC. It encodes CASGNDRGREDEQFF.

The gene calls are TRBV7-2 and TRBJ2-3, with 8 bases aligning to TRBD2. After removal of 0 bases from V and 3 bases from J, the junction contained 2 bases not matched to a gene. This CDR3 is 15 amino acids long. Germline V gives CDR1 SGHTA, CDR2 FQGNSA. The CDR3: CASSLASGGTDTQYF. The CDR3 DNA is TGTGCCAGCAGCTTAGCAAGCGGGGGAACAGATACGCAGTATTTT.

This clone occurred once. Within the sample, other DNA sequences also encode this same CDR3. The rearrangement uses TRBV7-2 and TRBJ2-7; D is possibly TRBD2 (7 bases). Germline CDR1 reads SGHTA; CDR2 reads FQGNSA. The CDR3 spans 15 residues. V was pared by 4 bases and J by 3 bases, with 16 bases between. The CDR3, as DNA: TGTGCCAGCAGCTCATCGGGGGGCTTGGTCTACGAGCAGTACTTC. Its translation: CASSSSGGLVYEQYF.

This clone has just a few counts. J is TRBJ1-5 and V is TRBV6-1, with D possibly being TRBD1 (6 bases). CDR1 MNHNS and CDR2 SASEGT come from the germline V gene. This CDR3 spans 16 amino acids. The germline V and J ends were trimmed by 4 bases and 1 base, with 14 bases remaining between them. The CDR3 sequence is CASSAQGQGSNQPQHF. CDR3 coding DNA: TGTGCCAGCAGTGCACAGGGCCAGGGAAGCAATCAGCCCCAGCATTTT.

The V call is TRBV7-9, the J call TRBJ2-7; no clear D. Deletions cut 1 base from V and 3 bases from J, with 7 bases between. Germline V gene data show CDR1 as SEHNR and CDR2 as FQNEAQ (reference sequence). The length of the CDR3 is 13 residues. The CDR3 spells CASSLGHSYEQYF. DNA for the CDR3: TGTGCCAGCAGCTTAGGGCACAGCTACGAGCAGTACTTC.

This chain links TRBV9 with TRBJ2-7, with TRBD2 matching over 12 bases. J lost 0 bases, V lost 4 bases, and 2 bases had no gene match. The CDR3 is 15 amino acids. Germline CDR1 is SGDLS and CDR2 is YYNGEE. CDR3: CASSTGLAGSYEQYF. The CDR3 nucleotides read TGTGCCAGCAGCACGGGACTAGCGGGCTCCTACGAGCAGTACTTC.

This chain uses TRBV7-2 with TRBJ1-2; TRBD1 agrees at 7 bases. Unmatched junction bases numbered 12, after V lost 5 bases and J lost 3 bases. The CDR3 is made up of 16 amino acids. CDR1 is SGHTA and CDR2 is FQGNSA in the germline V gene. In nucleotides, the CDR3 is TGTGCCAGCAGCACACAGACAGGGAACCCCTACTATGGCTACACCTTC. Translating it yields CASSTQTGNPYYGYTF.

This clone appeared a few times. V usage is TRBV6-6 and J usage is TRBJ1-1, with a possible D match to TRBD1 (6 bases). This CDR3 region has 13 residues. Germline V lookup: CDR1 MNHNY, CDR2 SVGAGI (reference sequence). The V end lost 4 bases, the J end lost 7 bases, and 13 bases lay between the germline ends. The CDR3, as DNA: TGTGCCAGCAGTTCCCTAGGACAGAATGAAGCTTTCTTT. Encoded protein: CASSSLGQNEAFF.